A single sample gave rise to the 26 T cell receptor beta chains below, sequenced in a study of regulatory T cells in long-lasting Graves disease. The time point: newly diagnosed GD, antithyroid drugs for less than 3 months. The authors made the TCR library using RNA they extracted from PBMCs. CDR3-region Arm-PCR and iRepertoire HTBI primers produced the TCR beta libraries. MiXCR, applied by TCRdb to the multiplex PCR reads, yields one record per CDR3 protein. The sample carries around 420,000 distinct CDR3 sequences, roughly 15% recorded once. The data were also submitted as part of a second study, on T cells in Graves' hyperthyroidism and ophthalmopathy.

This material consisted of peripheral blood mononuclear cells (PBMCs), taken at new diagnosis, from a patient treated with antithyroid drugs. The receptors come from a woman between 35 and 50 years old with Graves disease.

There are many counts of this clonotype. This chain uses TRBV5-1 with TRBJ2-2, with D possibly being TRBD1 (5 bases). CDR3 length equals 13 residues. Germline CDR1 SGHRS, CDR2 YFSETQ. V lost 3 bases, J lost 6 bases, and 9 bases lay in between. In DNA form, the CDR3 reads TGCGCCAGCAGCTACCAAGGGGCCGGGGAGCTGTTTTTT. This codes for CASSYQGAGELFF.

J is TRBJ1-2 and V is TRBV28; TRBD1 matches 7 bases. V was pared by 0 bases and J by 6 bases, with 10 bases of the junction left unmatched. Looked up from germline, CDR1 is MDHEN and CDR2 is SYDVKM. CDR3 length equals 16 residues. CDR3 sequence (DNA): TGTGCCAGCAGTTTATGGACCGGGACAGCCTATAATGGCTACACCTTC. Protein sequence: CASSLWTGTAYNGYTF.

This chain uses TRBV19 with TRBJ1-5, with D possibly TRBD1 on 5 matching bases. CDR1 is LNHDA, CDR2 SQIVND, per germline (reference sequence). V was shortened by 6 bases and J by 1 base, with 16 bases between the two germline ends. This CDR3 is built from 16 residues. For the CDR3, the DNA is TGTGCCAGTAGCCTGTTTCCGGGACGGAGCAATCAGCCCCAGCATTTT. Its protein product is CASSLFPGRSNQPQHF.

This clonotype was detected many times. V is TRBV29-1 and J is TRBJ2-1; D might be TRBD2 (5 bases). Per the germline V gene, CDR1 is SQVTM and CDR2 is ANQGSEA. The CDR3 totals 16 residues. Trimming shortened V by 0 bases and J by 9 bases, and 21 bases separated the two germline ends. The CDR3 bases are TGCAGCGTTGAAGATTATGAGGCGGGTGTACCAGGTGAGCAGTTCTTC. It yields the protein CSVEDYEAGVPGEQFF.

This clonotype was seen many times. The chain combines TRBV5-1 with TRBJ2-1; TRBD2 might be the D (5 bases). The CDR3 has 12 amino acids. V was cut by 4 bases and J by 12 bases, with 14 bases left in between. Germline CDR1 is SGHRS and CDR2 is YFSETQ. The CDR3 bases are TGCGCCAGCAGCATTTCGGGGAGCGGGCAGTTCTTC. This translates into CASSISGSGQFF.

This clonotype has a handful of counts. The rearrangement links TRBV3-1 to TRBJ2-7, with 13 bases identical to TRBD2. This CDR3 comprises 17 residues. CDR1 LGHDT and CDR2 YNNKEL come from the germline V gene (reference sequence). Trimming cost V 2 bases and J 2 bases; bases outside gene matches: 6. CDR3 sequence (DNA): TGTGCCAGCAGCCAACCATCCACTAGCGGGAGGGCCTACGAGCAGTACTTC. Translated, it gives CASSQPSTSGRAYEQYF.

CDR3 amino acids: CASSLHRGLGYEQYF. In nucleotides, the CDR3 is TGTGCCAGCAGCCTACACAGGGGTTTGGGGTACGAGCAGTACTTC. V and J are TRBV11-3 and TRBJ2-7, with 7 bases matching TRBD1. J was trimmed by 4 bases and V by 5 bases; bases with no gene match: 11. Germline values: CDR1 SGHNT, CDR2 YENEEA. The CDR3 totals 15 residues.

To note about this clonotype: A single base separates this from a much larger clone, so it may be a read error. The V call is TRBV7-9, the J call TRBJ2-7; no definite D call. In germline, CDR1 is SEHNR, CDR2 FQNEAQ (reference sequence). Trimming took off 0 bases at V and 3 bases at J, with 3 bases between the two ends. This CDR3 region has 12 residues. DNA of the CDR3: TGTGCCAGCAGCTTAGCGAACTACGAGCAGTACTTC. Translation gives CASSLANYEQYF.

V usage is TRBV20-1 and J usage is TRBJ1-2; weak D call: TRBD1 (5 bases). The CDR3 totals 13 residues. Germline CDR1 is DFQATT and CDR2 is SNEGSKA (reference sequence). Trimming took 0 bases from V and 4 from J, leaving 9 bases between them. The CDR3 reads CSAREGGTYGYTF. Here the CDR3 DNA reads TGCAGTGCTAGAGAGGGGGGGACCTATGGCTACACCTTC.

Ten or more counts support this clonotype. This chain links TRBV12-5 with TRBJ2-1; 7 bases are a match to TRBD2. The length of the CDR3 is 15 residues. The germline V gene encodes CDR1 LGHNT and CDR2 FRNRAP. V shed 0 bases and J 6 bases; nucleotides not matched to a gene: 5. CDR3 loop: CASGLVWEGRNEQFF. The CDR3 bases are TGTGCTAGTGGTTTGGTGTGGGAGGGCCGCAATGAGCAGTTCTTC.

This chain connects TRBV27 to TRBJ1-1, with TRBD1 identical over 9 bases. The CDR3 is 15 amino acids. The V and J ends lost 5 bases and 5 bases, in that order; junction bases with no gene match: 9. Germline CDR1 and CDR2: MNHEY and SMNVEV (reference sequence). In DNA, the CDR3 is TGTGCCAGCAGTCCCAGAGGGACAGGGTGGACTGAAGCTTTCTTT. Translation: CASSPRGTGWTEAFF.

In its sample, this clonotype was seen many times. This chain links TRBV2 with TRBJ2-7, with 8 nucleotides matching TRBD2. This CDR3 has 15 amino acids. Trimming at V came to 4 bases and at J to 3 bases, leaving 8 bases not matched to a gene. Germline V gene sequence: CDR1 SNHLY, CDR2 FYNNEI. The CDR3 DNA follows: TGTGCCAGCAGTGCGTCTAGCGGGCCCTTCTACGAGCAGTACTTC. This gives the protein CASSASSGPFYEQYF.

This clonotype has at least ten counts. V is TRBV15 and J is TRBJ2-7; 9 bases agree with TRBD2. The V and J ends lost 3 bases and 6 bases, in that order; junction bases with no gene match: 3. There are 13 residues in the CDR3. Germline values: CDR1 LNHNV, CDR2 YYDKDF (reference sequence). In DNA, the CDR3 is TGTGCCACCAGCAGGGGCGGGGGGGCCGAGCAGTACTTC. Its translation is CATSRGGGAEQYF.

V gene TRBV11-2 combines with J gene TRBJ2-7, with D tentatively TRBD2 (5 bases). CDR1 and CDR2 (germline): SGHAT, FQNNGV. V was cut by 7 bases and J by 2 bases, with 21 bases left in between. The CDR3 is 16 residues long. CDR3 sequence: CASTLFPRGGAYEQYF. DNA of the CDR3: TGTGCCAGCACCCTTTTTCCCCGTGGAGGTGCCTACGAGCAGTACTTC. The full variable domain, completed using reference TRBV11-2 and TRBJ2-7, is EAGVAQSPRYKIIEKRQSVAFWCNPISGHATLYWYQQILGQGPKLLIQFQNNGVVDDSQLPKDRFSAERLKGVDSTLKIQPAKLEDSAVYLCASTLFPRGGAYEQYFGPGTRLTVT.

This clonotype has a count of ten or more. The chain combines TRBV12-3 or TRBV12-4 with TRBJ2-1; 14 bases are a match to TRBD2. The CDR3 length is 15 residues. V was clipped by 5 bases and J by 8 bases; unmatched bases: 5. CDR3 protein: CASSPTSGRAHEQFF. Written as DNA, the CDR3 is TGTGCCAGCAGTCCGACTAGCGGGAGGGCCCATGAGCAGTTCTTC.

The chain combines TRBV13 with TRBJ2-7, with unresolved D. Germline assignment: CDR1 PRHDT and CDR2 FYEKMQ (reference sequence). Trimming cost V 2 bases and J 5 bases, with 4 bases left between them. This CDR3 spans 11 amino acids. CDR3 coding DNA: TGTGCCAGCAGCTTAACGGACGAGCAGTACTTC. It translates to CASSLTDEQYF.

This clonotype occurred many times. The rearrangement joins TRBV12-5 to TRBJ2-7, with TRBD1 matching over 9 bases. The CDR3 length is 15 residues. V trimming: 4 bases; J trimming: 2 bases; junction bases outside the gene matches: 6. Germline V gene data show CDR1 as LGHNT and CDR2 as FRNRAP. The DNA of the CDR3 is TGTGCTAGTGGTTCCTGGACAGGGGAAACCTACGAGCAGTACTTC. This sequence encodes CASGSWTGETYEQYF. Variable domain in full (rest from reference TRBV12-5 and TRBJ2-7): DARVTQTPRHKVTEMGQEVTMRCQPILGHNTVFWYRQTMMQGLELLAYFRNRAPLDDSGMPKDRFSAEMPDATLATLKIQPSEPRDSAVYFCASGSWTGETYEQYFGPGTRLTVT.

This clonotype was counted many times. V and J are TRBV18 and TRBJ2-1, with 7 nucleotides matching TRBD1. This CDR3 is built from 14 residues. Germline loops: CDR1 KGHSH, CDR2 LQKENI. J was trimmed by 5 bases and V by 3 bases; bases with no gene match: 4. The CDR3 nucleotides are TGTGCCAGCTCACCCGCTACAGGGGACAATGAGCAGTTCTTC. Its protein product is CASSPATGDNEQFF.

This clonotype was counted many times. The genes are TRBV11-2 and TRBJ2-2; D is unresolved. The germline CDR1 and CDR2 sequences are SGHAT and FQNNGV. V lost 0 bases, J lost 7 bases, and 6 bases lay in between. This CDR3 has 13 residues. The DNA of the CDR3 is TGTGCCAGCAGCTTAGACTTGGGCGGGGAGCTGTTTTTT. Protein sequence: CASSLDLGGELFF.

This chain uses TRBV6-2 or TRBV6-3 with TRBJ2-7; D gene uncertain. The CDR3 runs to 14 residues. With 0 bases removed from V and 3 bases from J, the gap between germline ends came to 9 bases. Germline CDR1 and CDR2: MNHEY and SVGEGT. CDR3 bases: TGTGCCAGCAGTTACTCGAGGCAGAACTACGAGCAGTACTTC. Amino acids: CASSYSRQNYEQYF.

The CDR3 DNA reads as TGTGCCAGCAGCTTATTAGCATTTCCAGATACGCAGTATTTT. It is translated as CASSLLAFPDTQYF. The chain employs TRBV7-9 and TRBJ2-3; D is undetermined. The CDR3 is made up of 14 amino acids. Trimming stripped 2 bases from V and 4 bases from J, with 10 bases between. Germline lookup yields CDR1 SEHNR and CDR2 FQNEAQ (reference sequence).

This clonotype has at least ten counts. The chain couples TRBV5-1 to TRBJ2-3; 11 nucleotides agree with TRBD2. The CDR3 length is 15 residues. CDR1 is SGHRS and CDR2 is YFSETQ in the germline V gene. V was clipped by 4 bases and J by 5 bases; unmatched bases: 6. The CDR3 protein is CASSTSGTSGDTQYF. The CDR3 bases are TGCGCCAGCAGCACCTCAGGGACTAGCGGAGATACGCAGTATTTT.

As for this clonotype: A read error is the likely source, as a far larger clone sits one nucleotide away. The chain links TRBV27 to TRBJ2-1, with 7 nucleotides matching TRBD2. The J call may be faulty, since TRBJ2-4 better matches the DNA end. The CDR3 contains 13 residues. Germline V gene data show CDR1 as MNHEY and CDR2 as SMNVEV (reference sequence). CDR3 region: CASRGRARNVQYF. In DNA, the CDR3 is TGTGCCAGCAGAGGGAGGGCTCGTAACGTTCAGTACTTC.

This clonotype was counted many times. The chain combines TRBV12-3 or TRBV12-4 with TRBJ2-1; TRBD2 matches at 7 bases. With 7 bases clipped from V and 9 bases from J, the junction kept 9 bases outside the gene matches. The CDR3 is 13 amino acids. CDR3 protein: CASTVERGTEQFF. CDR3 coding DNA: TGTGCCAGCACTGTAGAGCGGGGTACTGAGCAGTTCTTC.

This clonotype was seen at least ten times. The CDR3: CASSSGVGEQYF. The CDR3 DNA follows: TGTGCCAGCAGTTCAGGGGTCGGCGAGCAGTACTTC. The V call is TRBV2, the J call TRBJ2-7; possible D gene TRBD1, 6 bases. CDR1 is SNHLY, CDR2 FYNNEI, per germline. CDR3 length: 12 residues. V was cut by 5 bases and J by 6 bases, with 11 bases left in between.

Many counts were recorded for this clonotype. The V gene is TRBV10-3, the J gene TRBJ2-7, with a tentative D call TRBD1 (6 bases). Per germline, CDR1 ENHRY and CDR2 SYGVKD. The ends were cut back, 0 bases at V and 4 bases at J, with 10 bases in the middle. The CDR3 has 14 amino acids. DNA for the CDR3: TGTGCCATCAGTGAGTCGACAGGCCAATACGAGCAGTACTTC. Translated: CAISESTGQYEQYF.